This TCR beta chain came from a study of blood T cell repertoires in COVID-19. This CDR3 is 15 amino acids long. Trimming shortened V by 6 bases and J by 0 bases, and 12 bases separated the two germline ends. In germline, CDR1 is MNHEY, CDR2 SVGAGI. The table came from immunoSEQ multiplex PCR; TCRdb's copy has only in-frame clones and leaves some out. The data hold 250,000 or so clones, with roughly 79% observed a single time. The receptor was isolated from an elderly woman with acute or convalescent COVID-19. The material sequenced was peripheral blood. The J gene is TRBJ1-3, the V gene TRBV6-5; possible D gene TRBD1, 6 bases. CDR3 sequence: CASRTGQFSGNTIYF. The CDR3 coding sequence is TGTGCCAGCAGGACAGGACAATTCTCTGGAAACACCATATATTTT.